The 5 T cell receptor beta chains presented below share a single source sample, sequenced in a study of neoadjuvant anti-PD-1 for oral cavity cancer. Sequencing used immunoSEQ multiplex PCR; TCRdb keeps in-frame clones, though not all of them. The sample has 30,000 to 35,000 clones; approximately 87% are singletons. This specimen was PBMCs, taken before nivolumab (anti-PD-1) treatment. These receptors all come from a person between 40 and 80 years old with oral cavity squamous cell carcinoma.

The J gene is TRBJ2-3, the V gene TRBV19; 12 bases fit TRBD2. V dropped 1 base and J dropped 2; count of bases not matched to a gene: 1. The CDR3 has 16 amino acids. Germline CDR1 LNHDA, CDR2 SQIVND (reference sequence). The chain's CDR3 is CASSIGTSGVTDTQYF. The DNA for the CDR3 is TGTGCCAGTAGTATAGGGACTAGCGGGGTCACAGATACGCAGTATTTT.

This chain links TRBV6-1 with TRBJ1-3; no reliable D call. This CDR3 is 13 amino acids long. V lost 6 bases and J lost 2, with 8 bases in between. In germline, CDR1 is MNHNS, CDR2 SASEGT. CDR3 sequence reads: CASRQAAGNTIYF. CDR3 sequence (DNA): TGTGCCAGCAGGCAGGCGGCTGGAAACACCATATATTTT.

V is TRBV9 and J is TRBJ2-2; 7 bases align to TRBD1. The J segment lost 0 bases and the V segment lost 4 bases, leaving 3 bases of the junction unmatched. The CDR3 is 15 amino acids. Germline assignment: CDR1 SGDLS and CDR2 YYNGEE. CDR3: CASSYRGSNTGELFF. The CDR3 region has the DNA TGTGCCAGCAGCTACAGGGGTTCGAACACCGGGGAGCTGTTTTTT.

The chain carries TRBV6-1 and TRBJ2-5; TRBD2 matches at 8 bases. J was trimmed by 2 bases and V by 5 bases; bases with no gene match: 4. The CDR3 spans 14 residues. Per the germline V gene, CDR1 is MNHNS and CDR2 is SASEGT. The CDR3 is CASSSPGGQETQYF. The CDR3 nucleotides are TGTGCCAGCAGTTCCCCGGGGGGGCAAGAGACCCAGTACTTC.

The rearrangement links TRBV14 to TRBJ1-1, with D perhaps matching TRBD1 (5 bases). V lost 0 bases to trimming and J lost 0 bases, with 14 bases between them. The CDR3 runs to 17 residues. CDR1 is SGHDN, CDR2 FVKESK, per germline. CDR3 amino acids: CASSQDWGSRVNTEAFF. The CDR3 coding sequence is TGTGCCAGCAGCCAAGATTGGGGCAGCAGGGTGAACACTGAAGCTTTCTTT.